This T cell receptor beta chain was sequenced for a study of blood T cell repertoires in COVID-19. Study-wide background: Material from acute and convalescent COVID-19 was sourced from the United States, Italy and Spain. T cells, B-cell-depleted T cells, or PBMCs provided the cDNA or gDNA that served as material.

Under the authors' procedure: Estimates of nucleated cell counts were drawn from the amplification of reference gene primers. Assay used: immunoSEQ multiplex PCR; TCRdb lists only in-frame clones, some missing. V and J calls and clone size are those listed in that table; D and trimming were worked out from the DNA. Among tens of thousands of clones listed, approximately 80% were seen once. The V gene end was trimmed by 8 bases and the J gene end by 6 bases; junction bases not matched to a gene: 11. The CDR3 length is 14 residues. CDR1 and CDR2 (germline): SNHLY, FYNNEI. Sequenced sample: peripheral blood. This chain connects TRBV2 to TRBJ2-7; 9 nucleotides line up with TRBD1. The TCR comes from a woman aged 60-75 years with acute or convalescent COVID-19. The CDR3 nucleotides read TGTGCCAGCGGGAACAGGGGGCGGTATATCGAGCAGTACTTC. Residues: CASGNRGRYIEQYF.